The present T cell receptor beta chain was sequenced within a study of vaccination effects on CD4 cells after COVID-19. As for the study in general: Subjects were given two BNT162b2 or mRNA-1273 vaccine doses. There were two convalescent patients who gave samples 16 days and one week before vaccination. Study conclusions and caveats: At late timepoints after vaccination, vaccine- and infection-induced clones shrank markedly.

ViraFEST used viral peptide pools to expand antigen-specific CD4+ T cells before sequencing. An approximately nine-day culture period preceded the isolation of CD4+ T cells. A positive SARS-CoV-2 PCR test fell between March and December 2020. IL-2 medium supplanted half the medium on days 3 and 7. V lost 0 bases and J lost 5; bases outside the gene matches: 8. Looked up from germline, CDR1 is LGHNT and CDR2 is FRNRAP. The CDR3 totals 16 residues. In regard to this clone: Its target is unknown.

Profiled with immunoSEQ multiplex PCR; TCRdb holds only in-frame clones, not every one. Of around 47,000 clones listed, roughly two thirds were seen once; the top ten hold about 30%. This specimen was CD4+ T cells from PBMCs cultured with a peptide pool, taken before COVID-19 vaccination. The chain joins TRBV12-5 to TRBJ2-7, with 9 bases lining up with TRBD2. The clonotype originates from a human donor who had a prior SARS-CoV-2 infection. The CDR3 sequence: CASGLVQGGGADEQYF. In DNA, the CDR3 is TGTGCTAGTGGTTTGGTACAAGGCGGGGGGGCCGACGAGCAGTACTTC.